This T cell receptor beta chain was obtained from a study of graft-versus-host responses after intestinal transplantation (dated by TCRdb to about 2021). General notes on the study: The transplants that recipients received were multivisceral, liver-intestinal, or isolated intestinal. Alloreactive clones were identified by sequencing pre-transplant mixed lymphocyte reaction products and comparing them with unstimulated pre-transplant donor and recipient T cells. After intestinal transplantation, graft-versus-host and host-versus-graft alloreactive T cell clones in the graft, circulation and bone marrow were tracked using bulk TCR-beta CDR3 sequencing. Every recipient was given anti-thymocyte globulin induction, then maintenance tacrolimus and steroids for 3 to 4 years. Samples from a few later patients were sequenced in-house on an Illumina MiSeq with MiXCR processing rather than by the commercial service. A cohort of about two dozen intestinal transplant recipients, including one retransplant, was enrolled, and 3 patients lacking pretransplant specimens were excluded. A peak of at least 4% donor T cells among recipient peripheral blood mononuclear cells was the definition used for donor T cell macrochimerism. Findings and caveats that apply to the study as a whole: In patients with donor T cell macrochimerism, the allografts had high GvH to HvG T cell clonal ratios. The conclusions were limited by the relatively low number and heterogeneity of the intestinal transplant patients. GvH clones were detected in recipient bone marrow, and some of these GvH clones were observed earlier in ileal mucosa or blood, consistent with an intestinal mucosal origin. Early after transplant, declines in HvG clones were associated with peak levels of circulating GvH clones.

Regarding this clone: No antigen is known for it. Per-nucleotide qualities are absent, and no much larger clonotype sits a single base away.

V was cut back by 0 bases and J by 7 bases, leaving a gap of 15 bases between them. CDR1 and CDR2 (GTSNPN, SVGIG) derive from the germline V gene (reference sequence). The CDR3 starts with the cysteine, ends with the phenylalanine, and has 14 residues. Of the read, only the CDR3 DNA is kept; its 42 bases are in frame from base 1. The library came from the immunoSEQ multiplex PCR assay. In most patients, genomic DNA was isolated using the Qiagen DNeasy Blood and Tissue Kit and sent frozen to Adaptive Biotechnologies for TCR sequencing. For most patients, genomic DNA was subjected to high-throughput TCR-beta CDR3 sequencing by Adaptive Biotechnologies. For the original study's pipeline: Adaptive's ImmunoSEQ software was the source of the TCR sequencing data for 15 to 20 patients, while a few other patients were processed with MiXCR and VDJtools. To correct CD4 versus CD8 sorting errors, any sequence found in both subsets at a frequency ratio below 5:1 was removed. Because the origin of CDR3 nucleotide sequences shared between donor and recipient could not be assigned, those sequences were removed. To count as alloreactive, a clone needed at least 2-fold expansion over unstimulated cells and a minimum CFSE-low frequency of 0.002% (template counts) or 0.001% (read counts). A clone was considered mappable if detected in the sequenced pre-transplant spleen, lymph node, or MLR CFSE-low populations of the donor or recipient. Cumulative frequency of alloreactive clones was calculated as a percentage of all sequences weighted by copy number. TCRdb mirrors the immuneACCESS table, restricted to in-frame sequences. Some clones are absent from its copies; in checked studies, under half trace to an unresolved V gene, and the reason for the others is unknown. V and J calls and clone size follow that table, whereas D and trimming were derived from the DNA. The sample has approximately 110,000 clones on record, around 92% of them singletons. The top ten clones comprise 1.2% of the sample.

This sample's time point label indicates: cells obtained before transplantation from donor or recipient. CD3+CD4+ and CD3+CD8+ populations were FACS-sorted from unstimulated pre-transplant donor and recipient cells taken from spleen or lymph nodes. The chain was built from TRBV30 and TRBJ1-1; the D segment cannot be called with confidence. The sequences come from unstimulated CD8+ T cells sorted from spleen or lymph node cells, collected before transplant. The receptor comes from a human donor who was the organ donor for an intestinal transplant. The nucleotide sequence is TGTGCCTGGAGTGTATCCCAGTTCACCCTTGAAGCTTTCTTT. Translation gives CAWSVSQFTLEAFF. The reference TRBV30 and TRBJ1-1 proteins fill in what lies around the CDR3, so the full variable domain reads SQTIHQWPATLVQPVGSPLSLECTVEGTSNPNLYWYRQAAGRGLQLLFYSVGIGQISSEVPQNLSASRPQDRQFILSSKKLLLSDSGFYLCAWSVSQFTLEAFFGQGTRLTVV.